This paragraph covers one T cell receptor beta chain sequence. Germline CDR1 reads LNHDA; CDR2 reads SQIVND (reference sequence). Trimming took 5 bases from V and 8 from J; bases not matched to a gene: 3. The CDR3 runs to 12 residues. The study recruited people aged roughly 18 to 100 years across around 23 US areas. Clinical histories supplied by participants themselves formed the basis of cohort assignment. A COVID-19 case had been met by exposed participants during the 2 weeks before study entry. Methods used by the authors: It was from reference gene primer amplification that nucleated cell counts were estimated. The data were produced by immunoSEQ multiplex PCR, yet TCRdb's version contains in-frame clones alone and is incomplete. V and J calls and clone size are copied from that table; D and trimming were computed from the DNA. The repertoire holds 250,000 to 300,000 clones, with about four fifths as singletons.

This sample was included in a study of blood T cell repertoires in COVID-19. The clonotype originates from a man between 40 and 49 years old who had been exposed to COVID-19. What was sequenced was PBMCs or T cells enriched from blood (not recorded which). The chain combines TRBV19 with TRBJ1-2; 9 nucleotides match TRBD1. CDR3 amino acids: CASSDRGIGYTF. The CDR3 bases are TGTGCCAGTAGTGACAGGGGGATCGGCTACACCTTC.